This T cell receptor beta chain derives from a study of technical replicates of blood from a few donors. This CDR3 has 15 residues. Germline trimming cut 6 bases from V and 4 bases from J; bases unmatched to any gene: 12. Looked up from germline, CDR1 is MRHNA and CDR2 is SNTAGT. The data were produced by immunoSEQ multiplex PCR, yet TCRdb's version contains in-frame clones alone and is incomplete. The sample shows 100,000 or so clones, approximately 93% of them seen only once. The sequence derives from a human donor in good health. This sequence joins TRBV6-4 and TRBJ2-7, with 7 nucleotides matching TRBD2. The specimen sequenced was T cells isolated from PBMCs. The CDR3, as DNA: TGTGCCAGCAGACAAGAGGCTAGCGGCATATACGAGCAGTACTTC. This translates into CASRQEASGIYEQYF.